One and the same sample provided the 3 T cell receptor beta chains below, sequenced in a study of T cell repertoires in cytomegalovirus infection. TCRdb fed the reads into MiXCR, producing one record per CDR3 protein. Altogether 200,000 to 250,000 distinct CDR3 sequences are present, about 40% being singletons, with the ten largest covering approximately 59%. No antigen has been assigned to these receptors. The material sequenced was CD8+ T cells from cultured PBMCs, taken from culture after CMV antigen stimulation. The source is a human donor in good health (CMV status not recorded). Some clones in this sample may be carry-over from other donors' samples.

Only a few counts were recorded for this clonotype. This sequence joins TRBV7-2 and TRBJ2-3; TRBD2 aligns across 10 bases. The V and J ends lost 4 bases and 6 bases, in that order; junction bases with no gene match: 13. This CDR3 spans 17 amino acids. From germline, CDR1 is SGHTA and CDR2 FQGNSA. CDR3 region: CASSSVSGGPPVDTQYF. DNA of the CDR3: TGTGCCAGCAGCTCTGTTAGCGGGGGGCCCCCGGTTGATACGCAGTATTTT.

As for this clonotype: Because it lacks the conserved phenylalanine or tryptophan at the end, this CDR3 is likely a read error. This chain connects TRBV11-2 to TRBJ2-1; 13 bases are a match to TRBD2. The junction had 4 bases not matched to a gene; V was cut back by 5 bases and J by 3 bases. This CDR3 is built from 16 residues. The germline CDR1 and CDR2 sequences are SGHAT and FQNNGV. The CDR3 spells CASSPWTSGSYNEQFI. CDR3 bases: TGTGCCAGCAGCCCCTGGACTAGCGGGAGCTACAATGAGCAGTTCATC.

This sequence joins TRBV13 and TRBJ2-5; D is unresolved. This CDR3 has 15 residues. Germline assignment: CDR1 PRHDT and CDR2 FYEKMQ (reference sequence). The V gene lost 6 bases and the J gene lost 5 bases, with 19 bases spanning the gap. The DNA of the CDR3 is TGTGCCAGCAGGAGCACTACCTTAGGAACTGAGACCCAGTACTTC. Residues: CASRSTTLGTETQYF.